This T cell receptor beta chain was identified during a study of T cell repertoires in cytomegalovirus infection. General observations from the study: HLA-C-restricted CMV clonotypes gave the most frequent clonotype in two of eight donors.

Note on this clonotype: Its antigen is undetermined.

A single record per CDR3 protein comes from TCRdb applying MiXCR to the reads. The repertoire includes 80,000 to 130,000 distinct CDR3 sequences, more than 20% of them detected once, and about two fifths sits in the top ten. The TCR sequence derives from a human donor in good health (CMV status not recorded). Some clones in this sample may be carry-over from other donors' samples. The specimen was CD8+ T cells from PBMCs.

DNA for the CDR3: TGTGCCAGCAGCAAGGGACTGATCTATGGCTACACCTTC. This codes for CASSKGLIYGYTF. The chain links TRBV28 to TRBJ1-2; D is perhaps TRBD1 (5 bases). V gave up 6 bases and J gave up 4 bases, with 12 bases separating them. Germline V lookup: CDR1 MDHEN, CDR2 SYDVKM. This CDR3 spans 13 amino acids.